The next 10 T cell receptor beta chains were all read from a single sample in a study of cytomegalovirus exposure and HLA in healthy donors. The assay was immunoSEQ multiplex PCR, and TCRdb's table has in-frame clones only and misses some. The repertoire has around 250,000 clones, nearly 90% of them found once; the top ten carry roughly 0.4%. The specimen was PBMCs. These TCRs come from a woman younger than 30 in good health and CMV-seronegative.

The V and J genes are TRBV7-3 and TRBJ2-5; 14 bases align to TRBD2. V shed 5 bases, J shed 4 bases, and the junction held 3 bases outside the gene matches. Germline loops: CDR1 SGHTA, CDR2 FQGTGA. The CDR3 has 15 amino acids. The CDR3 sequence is CASSPTSGGVETQYF. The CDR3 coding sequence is TGTGCCAGCAGCCCGACTAGCGGGGGGGTAGAGACCCAGTACTTC.

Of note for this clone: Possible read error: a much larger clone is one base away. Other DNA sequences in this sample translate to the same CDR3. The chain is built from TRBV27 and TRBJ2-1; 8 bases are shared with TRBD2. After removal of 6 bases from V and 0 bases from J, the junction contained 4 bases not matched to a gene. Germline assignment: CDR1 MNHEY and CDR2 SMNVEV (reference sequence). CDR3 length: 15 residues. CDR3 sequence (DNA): TGTGCCAGCAGCCCCGGGACTAGCTCCTACAATGAGCAGTTCTTC. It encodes CASSPGTSSYNEQFF.

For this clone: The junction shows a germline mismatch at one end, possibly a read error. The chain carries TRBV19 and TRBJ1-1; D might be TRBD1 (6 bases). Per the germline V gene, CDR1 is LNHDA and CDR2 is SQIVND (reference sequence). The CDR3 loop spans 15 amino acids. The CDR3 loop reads CASSILKHGGTETFF. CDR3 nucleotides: TGTGCCAGTAGTATTCTAAAGCATGGGGGCACTGAAACTTTCTTT.

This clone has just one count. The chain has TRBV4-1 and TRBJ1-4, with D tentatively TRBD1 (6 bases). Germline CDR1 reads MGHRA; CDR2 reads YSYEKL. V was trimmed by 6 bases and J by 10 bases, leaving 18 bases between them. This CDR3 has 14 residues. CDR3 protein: CASSSVGGRGKLFF. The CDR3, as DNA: TGCGCCAGCAGTTCGGTGGGGGGGCGGGGAAAACTGTTTTTT.

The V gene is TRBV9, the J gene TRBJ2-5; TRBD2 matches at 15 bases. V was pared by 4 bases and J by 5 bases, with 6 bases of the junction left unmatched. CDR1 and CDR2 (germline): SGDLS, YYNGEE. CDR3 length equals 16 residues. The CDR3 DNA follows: TGTGCCAGCAGCCCAGGACTAGCGGGGGGGCAGGAGACCCAGTACTTC. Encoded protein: CASSPGLAGGQETQYF.

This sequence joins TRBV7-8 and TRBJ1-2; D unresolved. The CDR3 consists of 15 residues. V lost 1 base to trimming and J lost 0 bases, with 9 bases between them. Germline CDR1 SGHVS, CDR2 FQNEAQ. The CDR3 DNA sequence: TGTGCCAGCAGCTTAGAACAGAGAGCTAACTATGGCTACACCTTC. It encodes CASSLEQRANYGYTF.

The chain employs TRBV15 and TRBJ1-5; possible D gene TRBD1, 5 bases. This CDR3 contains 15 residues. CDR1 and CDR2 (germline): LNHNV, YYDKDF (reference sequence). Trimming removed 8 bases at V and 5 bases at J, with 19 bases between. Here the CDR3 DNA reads TGTGCCACCGAGGCCTGGGGGGGGACCCATCAGCCCCAGCATTTT. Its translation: CATEAWGGTHQPQHF. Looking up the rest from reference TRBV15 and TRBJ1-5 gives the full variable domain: DAMVIQNPRYQVTQFGKPVTLSCSQTLNHNVMYWYQQKSSQAPKLLFHYYDKDFNNEADTPDNFQSRRPNTSFCFLDIRSPGLGDTAMYLCATEAWGGTHQPQHFGDGTRLSIL.

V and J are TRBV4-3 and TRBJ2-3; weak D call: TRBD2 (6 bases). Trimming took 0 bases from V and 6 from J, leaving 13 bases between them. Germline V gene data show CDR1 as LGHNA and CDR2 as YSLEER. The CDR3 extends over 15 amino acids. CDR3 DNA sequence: TGCGCCAGCAGCCAAGAGGCTAGCGAGATGGATACGCAGTATTTT. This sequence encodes CASSQEASEMDTQYF.

CDR3 coding DNA: TGTGCCAGCAGTCCCGGGTCGGTTTCACCCCTCCACTTT. Protein product: CASSPGSVSPLHF. The chain carries TRBV6-5 and TRBJ1-6; no reliable D call. The length of the CDR3 is 13 residues. Germline loops: CDR1 MNHEY, CDR2 SVGAGI. The germline V and J ends were trimmed by 5 bases and 9 bases, with 11 bases remaining between them.

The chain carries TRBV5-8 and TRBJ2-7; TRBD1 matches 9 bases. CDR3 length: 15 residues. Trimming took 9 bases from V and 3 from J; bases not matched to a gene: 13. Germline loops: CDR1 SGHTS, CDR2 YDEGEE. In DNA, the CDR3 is TGTGCCACTCTCAGGGGGGGACAGGGCAACTACGAGCAGTACTTC. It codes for CATLRGGQGNYEQYF.